This T cell receptor (beta chain) was profiled in a study of cytomegalovirus exposure and HLA in healthy donors. Trimming took 2 bases from V and 4 from J; bases not matched to a gene: 8. Germline CDR1 GTSNPN, CDR2 SVGIG (reference sequence). The CDR3 has 15 amino acids. This clone appeared a few times. No antigen is known for it. The donors, nominally healthy at sampling, likely had unrecorded immune exposures. Study-level findings and limits: Among CMV-associated TCR beta chains, most appeared HLA-restricted in a later analysis. What a later analysis showed was that several of the most significant clusters appeared linked to common viral pathogens.

PCR used 60 Vbeta primers and 13 Jbeta primers. Clones were sequenced by immunoSEQ multiplex PCR, and TCRdb holds only the in-frame ones, with some missing. There are 85,000 to 120,000 clones in the sample; around 70% occur only once, and roughly 0.79% lies in the top ten. The chain combines TRBV30 with TRBJ2-5; 9 bases are a match to TRBD1. This clonotype was sampled from a boy between 10 and 17 years old in good health and CMV-seronegative. Sequenced sample: PBMCs. The CDR3: CAWSRTGVRGETQYF. The DNA for the CDR3 is TGTGCCTGGAGTCGGACAGGGGTCCGGGGAGAGACCCAGTACTTC.